These T cell receptor beta chains were read from a single sample in a study of shared clonotypes between healthy human individuals. The assay was immunoSEQ multiplex PCR, and TCRdb's table has in-frame clones only and misses some. Here the sample spans about 380,000 clones, 90% to 98% being singletons. Sample: memory CD8+ T cells sorted from blood. Receptor source: a man aged 25-45 years in good health. Both conserved end residues are part of each CDR3. Each record gives: clone size, V gene, J gene, D gene, CDR3 DNA, CDR3 protein. D genes are given only for firm matches. Clone size is stated in some rows and not others, as once, few, many or a class when expanded.

clone_size: NA
v_call: TRBV30
j_call: TRBJ1-2
d_call: NA
cdr3_nt: TGTGCGACGGACCGGGACAAGTACCCTAGCTATGGCTACACCTTC
cdr3_aa: CATDRDKYPSYGYTF

clone_size: NA
v_call: TRBV4-1
j_call: TRBJ1-5
d_call: TRBD1
cdr3_nt: TGCGCCAGCAGCCAAGCCAAGGACAGGTATGAGCCCCAGCATTTT
cdr3_aa: CASSQAKDRYEPQHF

clone_size: NA
v_call: TRBV6-5
j_call: TRBJ2-7
d_call: NA
cdr3_nt: TGTGCCAGCAGTGCTACAGGGAGTGGCTACGAGCAGTACTTC
cdr3_aa: CASSATGSGYEQYF

clone_size: NA
v_call: TRBV12-5
j_call: TRBJ1-1
d_call: TRBD1
cdr3_nt: TGTGCTAGTGGTTTGGAACCCTGGGACAGGACCCTAGAAGCTTTCTTT
cdr3_aa: CASGLEPWDRTLEAFF

clone_size: NA
v_call: TRBV9
j_call: TRBJ2-1
d_call: TRBD2
cdr3_nt: TGTGCCAGCAGCCCCGGGACTAGCGGCAATGAGCAGTTCTTC
cdr3_aa: CASSPGTSGNEQFF

clone_size: NA
v_call: TRBV5-1
j_call: TRBJ1-1
d_call: NA
cdr3_nt: TGCGCCAGCCGCGGGACACTGAACACTGAAGCTTTCTTT
cdr3_aa: CASRGTLNTEAFF

clone_size: once
v_call: TRBV7-8
j_call: TRBJ2-3
d_call: NA
cdr3_nt: TGTGCCAGCAGCCAAGGGGGTGCCCAGTATTTT
cdr3_aa: CASSQGGAQYF

clone_size: NA
v_call: TRBV9
j_call: TRBJ2-7
d_call: NA
cdr3_nt: TGTGCCAGCAGCGTAGGTCTTAGCTCCTACGAGCAGTACTTC
cdr3_aa: CASSVGLSSYEQYF

clone_size: NA
v_call: TRBV28
j_call: TRBJ1-3
d_call: TRBD1
cdr3_nt: TGTGCCAGCAGTATGACAGGGGGCTCTGGAAACACCATATATTTT
cdr3_aa: CASSMTGGSGNTIYF

clone_size: NA
v_call: TRBV6-5
j_call: TRBJ2-3
d_call: TRBD2
cdr3_nt: TGTGCCAGCAGTTACTCGACTAGCGGACGCACAGATACGCAGTATTTT
cdr3_aa: CASSYSTSGRTDTQYF

clone_size: NA
v_call: TRBV7-9
j_call: TRBJ2-6
d_call: NA
cdr3_nt: TGTGCCAGCAGCTTCCCCCTTAGGGGGGAACCTGGGGCCAACGTCCTGACTTTC
cdr3_aa: CASSFPLRGEPGANVLTF

clone_size: NA
v_call: TRBV28
j_call: TRBJ2-7
d_call: NA
cdr3_nt: TGTGCCAGCAGTTTATGGCTGGCCTACGAGCAGTACTTC
cdr3_aa: CASSLWLAYEQYF

clone_size: NA
v_call: TRBV10-2
j_call: TRBJ2-1
d_call: NA
cdr3_nt: TGCGCCAGCAGCACGGGCGGGTTTACGAGCTCCTACAATGAGCAGTTCTTC
cdr3_aa: CASSTGGFTSSYNEQFF

clone_size: once
v_call: TRBV5-1
j_call: TRBJ2-5
d_call: TRBD1
cdr3_nt: TGCGCCAGCAGCTTGTCGACAGGGTACAAAGAGACCCAGTACTTC
cdr3_aa: CASSLSTGYKETQYF

clone_size: once
v_call: TRBV28
j_call: TRBJ1-5
d_call: NA
cdr3_nt: TGTGCCAGCAGCCCCCCCGTGATGATCCAGCCCCAGCATTTT
cdr3_aa: CASSPPVMIQPQHF

clone_size: NA
v_call: TRBV28
j_call: TRBJ2-5
d_call: NA
cdr3_nt: TGTGCCAGCAGTTTGGGTAAAATCGGTGAGATGAGAGAGACCCAGTACTTC
cdr3_aa: CASSLGKIGEMRETQYF

clone_size: NA
v_call: TRBV6-6
j_call: TRBJ1-5
d_call: NA
cdr3_nt: TGTGCCAGCAGTCCGACCGGATTTTATCAGCCCCAGCATTTT
cdr3_aa: CASSPTGFYQPQHF

clone_size: NA
v_call: TRBV28
j_call: TRBJ2-1
d_call: NA
cdr3_nt: TGTGCCAGCGGAGTCTACAATGAGCAGTTCTTC
cdr3_aa: CASGVYNEQFF

clone_size: NA
v_call: TRBV28
j_call: TRBJ2-1
d_call: TRBD2
cdr3_nt: TGTGCCAGCAGCACCGGGGGGAGTGAGCAGTTCTTC
cdr3_aa: CASSTGGSEQFF

clone_size: NA
v_call: TRBV7-2
j_call: TRBJ2-2
d_call: NA
cdr3_nt: TGTGCCAGCAGCTTAGTAACCGCCGGGGAGCTGTTTTTT
cdr3_aa: CASSLVTAGELFF

clone_size: once
v_call: TRBV10-3
j_call: TRBJ2-1
d_call: TRBD2
cdr3_nt: TGTGCCATCAGTGGTCTAGCGGGAGGGCCCAGTGAGCAGTTCTTC
cdr3_aa: CAISGLAGGPSEQFF

clone_size: NA
v_call: TRBV9
j_call: TRBJ2-1
d_call: TRBD2
cdr3_nt: TGTGCCAGCAGCGTAGCGAGTAGCGGGAGGAGCAATGAGCAGTTCTTC
cdr3_aa: CASSVASSGRSNEQFF

clone_size: NA
v_call: TRBV27
j_call: TRBJ2-2
d_call: NA
cdr3_nt: TGTGCCAGCATCGTAGGGCACGGGGAGCTGTTTTTT
cdr3_aa: CASIVGHGELFF

clone_size: NA
v_call: TRBV28
j_call: TRBJ2-7
d_call: TRBD2
cdr3_nt: TGTGCCAGCAGTACGAGCGGGAGGGCCTCAACCGAGCAGTACTTC
cdr3_aa: CASSTSGRASTEQYF

clone_size: NA
v_call: TRBV7-9
j_call: TRBJ2-7
d_call: NA
cdr3_nt: TGTGCCAGCAGCCGTGGGGCATACGAGCAGTACTTC
cdr3_aa: CASSRGAYEQYF

clone_size: NA
v_call: TRBV28
j_call: TRBJ2-1
d_call: TRBD2
cdr3_nt: TGTGCCAGCAGTTTGACTAGCGGGAGGTGGTATGAGCAGTTCTTC
cdr3_aa: CASSLTSGRWYEQFF

clone_size: NA
v_call: TRBV5-1
j_call: TRBJ2-7
d_call: TRBD2
cdr3_nt: TGCGCCAGCAGTTGGCTAGCGGGTAACACCTACGAGCAGTACTTC
cdr3_aa: CASSWLAGNTYEQYF

clone_size: NA
v_call: TRBV28
j_call: TRBJ1-2
d_call: NA
cdr3_nt: TGTGCCAGCAGTTTGCTGGACCTTGGCTACACCTTC
cdr3_aa: CASSLLDLGYTF

clone_size: NA
v_call: TRBV13
j_call: TRBJ1-1
d_call: NA
cdr3_nt: TGTGCCAGCAGCTCAACTGAGGGGGGTTATAGTGAAGCTTTCTTT
cdr3_aa: CASSSTEGGYSEAFF

clone_size: NA
v_call: TRBV10-2
j_call: TRBJ2-7
d_call: TRBD1
cdr3_nt: TGCGCCAGCAGTAAGGGACAGGGGAGCTGGGAGCAGTACTTC
cdr3_aa: CASSKGQGSWEQYF

clone_size: NA
v_call: TRBV14
j_call: TRBJ1-2
d_call: NA
cdr3_nt: TGTGCCAGCAGCCAAGTCGCCGGGACCCGATATGGCTACACCTTC
cdr3_aa: CASSQVAGTRYGYTF

clone_size: NA
v_call: TRBV12-5
j_call: TRBJ1-1
d_call: NA
cdr3_nt: TGTGCTAGTGGTTTGGCACGACAGGCCACTGAAGCTTTCTTT
cdr3_aa: CASGLARQATEAFF

clone_size: NA
v_call: TRBV28
j_call: TRBJ1-1
d_call: NA
cdr3_nt: TGTGCCAGCAGTAGTCACTTCGGGCCAAACACTGAAGCTTTCTTT
cdr3_aa: CASSSHFGPNTEAFF

clone_size: NA
v_call: TRBV9
j_call: TRBJ2-7
d_call: TRBD2
cdr3_nt: TGTGCCAGCAGCGTAGCGGGGGGGGAAAGCTCCTACGAGCAGTACTTC
cdr3_aa: CASSVAGGESSYEQYF

clone_size: once
v_call: TRBV6-6
j_call: TRBJ2-5
d_call: TRBD1
cdr3_nt: TGTGCCAGCAAGACCCAACGGGACAGGGGGCAAGAGACCCAGTACTTC
cdr3_aa: CASKTQRDRGQETQYF

clone_size: NA
v_call: TRBV5-1
j_call: TRBJ2-1
d_call: TRBD2
cdr3_nt: TGCGCCAGCAGCTTGACCGGGACTAGCGGGAAGGCCTACAATGAGCAGTTCTTC
cdr3_aa: CASSLTGTSGKAYNEQFF

clone_size: NA
v_call: TRBV18
j_call: TRBJ2-7
d_call: TRBD1
cdr3_nt: TGTGCCAGCTCACCAAGGGACAGTCACTACGAGCAGTACTTC
cdr3_aa: CASSPRDSHYEQYF

clone_size: NA
v_call: TRBV30
j_call: TRBJ1-2
d_call: TRBD1
cdr3_nt: TGTGCCTGGAGCCCAGGGGGCAACTATGGCTACACCTTC
cdr3_aa: CAWSPGGNYGYTF

clone_size: NA
v_call: TRBV28
j_call: TRBJ2-1
d_call: NA
cdr3_nt: TGTGCCAGCAGTACATACAATGAGCAGTTCTTC
cdr3_aa: CASSTYNEQFF

clone_size: NA
v_call: TRBV28
j_call: TRBJ1-2
d_call: TRBD1
cdr3_nt: TGTGCCAGCAGTTTCCCCGGGACAGGGGACGTCTATGGCTACACCTTC
cdr3_aa: CASSFPGTGDVYGYTF

clone_size: NA
v_call: TRBV30
j_call: TRBJ2-6
d_call: NA
cdr3_nt: TGTGCCTGGAGTGAGGTCCTGTATGGGGCCAACGTCCTGACTTTC
cdr3_aa: CAWSEVLYGANVLTF

clone_size: NA
v_call: TRBV6-1
j_call: TRBJ2-7
d_call: TRBD1
cdr3_nt: TGTGCCAGCCTGACAGGGGATTCCTACGAGCAGTACTTC
cdr3_aa: CASLTGDSYEQYF

clone_size: NA
v_call: TRBV7-7
j_call: TRBJ2-7
d_call: TRBD2
cdr3_nt: TGTGCTAGCAGCTTAGTCGAAGCGGGAAGCTCCTACGAGCAGTACTTC
cdr3_aa: CASSLVEAGSSYEQYF

clone_size: NA
v_call: TRBV29-1
j_call: TRBJ2-1
d_call: TRBD2
cdr3_nt: TGCAGCGTCCAAATTACTAGCGGACTGTACAATGAGCAGTTCTTC
cdr3_aa: CSVQITSGLYNEQFF

clone_size: NA
v_call: TRBV6-4
j_call: TRBJ2-5
d_call: NA
cdr3_nt: TGTGCCAGCATGGATCAAGAGACCCAGTACTTC
cdr3_aa: CASMDQETQYF